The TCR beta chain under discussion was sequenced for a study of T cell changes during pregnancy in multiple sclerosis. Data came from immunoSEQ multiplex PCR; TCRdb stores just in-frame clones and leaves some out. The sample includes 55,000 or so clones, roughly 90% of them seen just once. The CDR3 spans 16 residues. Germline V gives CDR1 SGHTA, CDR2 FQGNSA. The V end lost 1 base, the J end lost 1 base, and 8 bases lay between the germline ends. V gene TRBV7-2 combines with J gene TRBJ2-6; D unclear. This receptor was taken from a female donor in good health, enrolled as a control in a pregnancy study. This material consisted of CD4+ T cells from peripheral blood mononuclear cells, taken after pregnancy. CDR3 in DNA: TGTGCCAGCAGCTTAGGGGCTACGTCTGGGGCCAACGTCCTGACTTTC. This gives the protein CASSLGATSGANVLTF.